This record covers a single T cell receptor beta chain. Its antigen remains unidentified. No clone much larger than this one lies a single base away; base qualities are absent. The entry originates in a study of blood T cell repertoires in COVID-19 (TCRdb year 2020). For the wider study: Samples from collaborators originated in the United States, Italy and Spain and spanned both the acute and convalescent phases of COVID-19. The material from the prospective study consisted of cDNA or gDNA derived from T cells, B-cell-depleted T cells, or PBMCs. Subjects who had been exposed to COVID-19, were actively infected with it, or had recovered from it provided the deeply sampled blood TCRbeta repertoires that made up the dataset. The repertoires were made available in a free public database intended to serve as a resource for research on the immune response to SARS-CoV-2. Samples came from the ongoing ImmuneRACE study (first 160 participants) plus 1,254 subjects from 6 global collaborators. The sample metadata nearly always contained a de-identified subject ID, COVID-19 status, age in years and sex. Where available, HLA class I and class II types were taken from metadata supplied by the sample provider and were not determined by assay-based typing. Overall results and qualifications from the work: Clinical and demographic metadata were provided uncurated, with the amount varying by source and participant.

TCRbeta CDR3 regions were amplified from genomic DNA by means of the immunoSEQ Assay, a bias-controlled multiplex PCR. Per the authors' processing: Within the assay, amplification of reference gene primers was used to estimate how many nucleated cells each sample contained. To quantify the absolute abundance of each unique TCRbeta CDR3 rearrangement, sequence reads were collapsed and filtered. For each sample, productive Simpson clonality was calculated as the square root of Simpson's diversity index across productive rearrangements. In its TCRdb copy, this immuneACCESS table keeps in-frame sequences only and misses some clones. Where compared with another copy, unresolved V genes explain less than half of these, and the others have no known cause. That table is the source of V, J and clone size, and D and trimming were worked out from the DNA. This sample gives 650,000 to 800,000 clones in total; 70% to 90% of them show up just once. The ten largest clones add up to 0.2% to 0.3% of the sample.

Each collaborating institution followed its own protocols to collect whole blood in K2EDTA tubes. For TCRbeta analysis, collaborators shipped samples in one of three forms: frozen whole blood, isolated PBMCs, or DNA extracted from either of those sample types. This TCR was recovered from a young woman with acute or convalescent COVID-19. Sequencing input: peripheral blood.

The CDR3 reads as follows: CATSSKNTEAFF. The bases read TGTGCCACCAGCAGCAAGAACACTGAAGCTTTCTTT. This sequence uses TRBV15 and TRBJ1-1; no confident D gene assignment can be made. CDR1 and CDR2 are read off the germline V gene (reference sequence) as LNHNV and YYDKDF. The V end loses 3 bases and the J end loses 1 base, and a stretch of 3 bases separates them. From cysteine to phenylalanine, the CDR3 is 12 amino acids long. Solely the CDR3 DNA is kept, with 36 bases framed from the first base.